Below are 23 T cell receptor beta chains sequenced from a single sample in a study of blood T cell repertoires in COVID-19. Sequencing was performed with immunoSEQ multiplex PCR; in TCRdb, only in-frame clones are kept and a portion is missing. The table lists tens of thousands of clones, approximately 90% of them singletons. Sequencing was performed on peripheral blood. Source of these receptors: a man in his fifties with acute or convalescent COVID-19.

This clone is a singleton in its sample. The chain couples TRBV5-1 to TRBJ1-4, with D maybe TRBD1 (5 bases). This CDR3 is 14 amino acids long. Trimming took off 1 base at V and 4 bases at J, with 8 bases between the two ends. Germline CDR1 SGHRS, CDR2 YFSETQ. This chain's CDR3 is CASSLSGINEKLFF. The DNA for the CDR3 is TGCGCCAGCAGCTTGTCAGGGATTAATGAAAAACTGTTTTTT.

The chain carries TRBV20-1 and TRBJ1-2, with D maybe TRBD1 (6 bases). V was pared by 3 bases and J by 5 bases, with 13 bases between. The CDR3 contains 13 residues. From germline, CDR1 is DFQATT and CDR2 SNEGSKA (reference sequence). CDR3 nucleotide sequence: TGCAGTGCTAGTGCAGGGGCGGTTTATGGCTACACCTTC. This codes for CSASAGAVYGYTF.

This clone occurred a few times. The chain has TRBV11-1 and TRBJ2-4; D might be TRBD2 (5 bases). V lost 5 bases, J lost 6 bases, and 14 bases lay in between. The CDR3 covers 14 residues. Germline V gives CDR1 SGHAT, CDR2 FQDESV (reference sequence). The CDR3 here is CASSTLDGVNIQYF. The CDR3, as DNA: TGTGCCAGCAGCACCCTGGACGGGGTAAACATTCAGTACTTC.

DNA for the CDR3: TGTGCCAGCAGCACGTCTGGCGGAAACACCATATATTTT. It specifies CASSTSGGNTIYF. V is TRBV7-2 and J is TRBJ1-3; D remains unclear. Trimming pared 5 bases from V and 4 bases from J, leaving 9 bases between. From germline, CDR1 is SGHTA and CDR2 FQGNSA. The CDR3 is 13 residues long.

This clone was picked up one time. V usage is TRBV9 and J usage is TRBJ2-7, with 10 positions matching TRBD2. Losses at the gene ends were 3 bases for V and 2 bases for J; bases not matched to a gene: 11. The CDR3 runs 17 residues. Germline CDR1 and CDR2: SGDLS and YYNGEE. CDR3 region: CASSEGDGLAAAYEQYF. CDR3 sequence (DNA): TGTGCCAGCAGCGAGGGGGATGGACTAGCGGCCGCCTACGAGCAGTACTTC.

This clone occurred a few times. The chain is built from TRBV29-1 and TRBJ2-2; 9 bases map to TRBD1. Germline lookup yields CDR1 SQVTM and CDR2 ANQGSEA. CDR3 length: 13 residues. The ends lost 6 bases at V and 3 bases at J; junction bases unmatched: 2. The CDR3 sequence is CSVTGGDTGELFF. DNA of the CDR3: TGCAGCGTGACAGGGGGTGACACCGGGGAGCTGTTTTTT.

This rearrangement joins TRBV3-1 (or the pseudogene TRBV3-2) to TRBJ1-1; maybe TRBD1 (5 bases). The length of the CDR3 is 12 residues. CDR1 is LGHDT, CDR2 YNNKEL, per germline (reference sequence). Trimming removed 0 bases from V and 10 bases from J, with 9 bases in between. The CDR3 loop is CASSQEVGGAFF. CDR3 nucleotides: TGTGCCAGCAGCCAAGAAGTCGGGGGAGCTTTCTTT.

The V and J genes are TRBV5-4 and TRBJ2-5; 8 positions match TRBD2. The CDR3 covers 14 residues. Germline loops: CDR1 SGHNT, CDR2 YYREEE (reference sequence). Trimming cost V 0 bases and J 2 bases; bases outside gene matches: 0. CDR3 nucleotide sequence: TGTGCCAGCAGCTTGGCTAGCGGGCAAGAGACCCAGTACTTC. This translates into CASSLASGQETQYF.

The rearrangement links TRBV7-9 to TRBJ2-7; D is unclear. There are 14 residues in the CDR3. Trimming left V 2 bases short and J 2 bases short, with 10 bases between. Germline loops: CDR1 SEHNR, CDR2 FQNEAQ (reference sequence). The DNA of the CDR3 is TGTGCCAGCAGCTTAACCCTAGTTGCCTACGAGCAGTACTTC. It specifies CASSLTLVAYEQYF.

The CDR3 protein is CASSMRTSRLTGELFF. CDR3 DNA sequence: TGTGCCAGTAGTATGAGGACTAGTCGCTTGACCGGGGAGCTGTTTTTT. The chain links TRBV19 to TRBJ2-2; 7 bases align to TRBD2. V dropped 3 bases and J dropped 5; count of bases not matched to a gene: 9. This CDR3 is built from 16 residues. Germline CDR1 is LNHDA and CDR2 is SQIVND (reference sequence).

The rearrangement uses TRBV10-2 and TRBJ2-3; D remains unclear. The germline V and J ends were trimmed by 6 bases and 6 bases, with 16 bases remaining between them. CDR1 is WSHSY and CDR2 is SAAADI in the germline V gene. The CDR3 is 14 residues long. The CDR3 nucleotides are TGCGCCAGCAGCCCTGCCCATAGGAGTGATACGCAGTATTTT. Protein sequence: CASSPAHRSDTQYF.

The chain recombines TRBV24-1 with TRBJ1-1; perhaps TRBD1 as D (5 bases). V was cut by 8 bases and J by 11 bases, with 20 bases left in between. Germline values: CDR1 KGHDR, CDR2 SFDVKD. This CDR3 is built from 13 residues. In DNA, the CDR3 is TGTGCCACCAAAAGTGGGGGGGGGACTCGGGCTTTCTTT. It translates to CATKSGGGTRAFF.

This clone was seen just once. The chain uses TRBV7-6 and TRBJ2-2; D perhaps matches TRBD1 (6 bases). V was trimmed by 1 base and J by 5 bases, leaving 14 bases between them. The CDR3 totals 16 residues. Germline V gives CDR1 SGHVS, CDR2 FNYEAQ. The CDR3 reads CASSLGQVVNTGELFF. CDR3 bases: TGTGCCAGCAGCTTAGGACAGGTTGTTAATACCGGGGAGCTGTTTTTT.

The rearrangement links TRBV4-2 to TRBJ2-5, with 16 nucleotides matching TRBD2. CDR1 is LGHNA, CDR2 YNFKEQ, per germline. CDR3 length: 18 amino acids. V lost 3 bases and J lost 5; bases outside the gene matches: 9. The CDR3 is CASSHTGTSGGALETQYF. In DNA, the CDR3 is TGTGCCAGCAGCCATACCGGGACTAGCGGGGGGGCCCTCGAGACCCAGTACTTC.

The rearrangement joins TRBV10-3 to TRBJ2-5, with 9 bases lining up with TRBD1. With 6 bases clipped from V and 5 bases from J, the junction kept 10 bases outside the gene matches. The CDR3 has 15 residues. Germline V CDR1 and CDR2: ENHRY, SYGVKD. CDR3 residues: CAIRRGQGLPETQYF. Here the CDR3 DNA reads TGTGCCATCAGGAGGGGACAGGGCCTCCCTGAGACCCAGTACTTC.

The V and J genes are TRBV30 and TRBJ2-3; D gene uncertain. Between the trimmed V and J ends, which lost 5 bases and 6 bases, there was a span of 12 bases. Germline lookup yields CDR1 GTSNPN and CDR2 SVGIG (reference sequence). The CDR3 spans 12 residues. The CDR3 bases are TGTGCCTGGGGCCCTTCCGGGGATACGCAGTATTTT. Its translation: CAWGPSGDTQYF.

This chain joins TRBV2 and TRBJ1-4; D ambiguous. The CDR3 contains 12 residues. Trimming removed 3 bases from V and 8 bases from J, with 7 bases in between. Germline loops: CDR1 SNHLY, CDR2 FYNNEI. The CDR3 region is CASSDWAEKLFF. DNA for the CDR3: TGTGCCAGCAGTGATTGGGCAGAAAAACTGTTTTTT.

The chain links TRBV19 to TRBJ2-2; tentative D call: TRBD2 (7 bases). CDR3 length: 17 amino acids. Per the germline V gene, CDR1 is LNHDA and CDR2 is SQIVND (reference sequence). With 0 bases removed from V and 0 bases from J, the gap between germline ends came to 11 bases. CDR3 loop: CASSIDPGGANTGELFF. In nucleotides, the CDR3 is TGTGCCAGTAGTATAGATCCGGGGGGCGCGAACACCGGGGAGCTGTTTTTT. Variable domain in full (rest from reference TRBV19 and TRBJ2-2): DGGITQSPKYLFRKEGQNVTLSCEQNLNHDAMYWYRQDPGQGLRLIYYSQIVNDFQKGDIAEGYSVSREKKESFPLTVTSAQKNPTAFYLCASSIDPGGANTGELFFGEGSRLTVL.

The V and J genes are TRBV5-6 and TRBJ2-5; TRBD2 agrees at 11 bases. The germline V gene encodes CDR1 SGHDT and CDR2 YYEEEE. The ends lost 4 bases at V and 10 bases at J; junction bases unmatched: 12. The CDR3 loop spans 15 amino acids. CDR3 sequence reads: CASSQPGTSGRIQYF. The CDR3 nucleotides are TGTGCCAGCAGCCAACCCGGGACTAGCGGACGGATCCAGTACTTC.

The rearrangement joins TRBV6-4 to TRBJ2-2; D not resolved. V was clipped by 6 bases and J by 6 bases, with 14 bases between them. This CDR3 region has 14 residues. CDR1 is MRHNA, CDR2 SNTAGT, per germline. In nucleotides, the CDR3 is TGTGCCAGCAGCGGGTCCCCCGGGTCCGGGGAGCTGTTTTTT. It yields the protein CASSGSPGSGELFF.

This sequence joins TRBV10-3 and TRBJ2-7, with 8 nucleotides matching TRBD1. This CDR3 contains 14 residues. The germline CDR1 and CDR2 sequences are ENHRY and SYGVKD. The trim removed 5 bases at V and 1 base at J, leaving 4 bases unmatched. Written as DNA, the CDR3 is TGTGCCATCAGTTTAGGACAGGGTTCCTACGAGCAGTACTTC. This encodes CAISLGQGSYEQYF.

The CDR3 spells CASSAAPNTEAFF. CDR3 sequence (DNA): TGTGCCAGCAGCGCGGCACCGAACACTGAAGCTTTCTTT. V usage is TRBV5-8 and J usage is TRBJ1-1, with D uncertain. Deletions cut 4 bases from V and 1 base from J, with 8 bases between. The germline CDR1 and CDR2 sequences are SGHTS and YDEGEE. The CDR3 length is 13 residues.

The chain uses TRBV2 and TRBJ2-3; D unresolved. The CDR3 length is 14 residues. The V and J ends lost 5 bases and 0 bases respectively, with 9 bases between them. Germline V gives CDR1 SNHLY, CDR2 FYNNEI. CDR3 amino acids: CASSLLASTDTQYF. CDR3 sequence (DNA): TGTGCCAGCAGTCTTTTGGCAAGCACAGATACGCAGTATTTT. The full variable domain, rest sourced from reference TRBV2 and TRBJ2-3, is EPEVTQTPSHQVTQMGQEVILRCVPISNHLYFYWYRQILGQKVEFLVSFYNNEISEKSEIFDDQFSVERPDGSNFTLKIRSTKLEDSAMYFCASSLLASTDTQYFGPGTRLTVL.